The 29 T cell receptor beta chains below come from one sample, sequenced in a study of human T cells and chemical hapten exposure. Total RNA extraction was carried out from unfractionated whole blood. TCRdb independently ran MiXCR on the 5' RACE reads; one entry per CDR3 protein. Seen here are 110,000 to 150,000 distinct CDR3 sequences, roughly 4% observed once, and the top ten hold over 1.3%. Every receptor here comes from a female donor in good health.

At least ten counts were recorded for this clonotype. The V and J genes are TRBV7-2 and TRBJ2-7; D uncertain. Between the trimmed V and J ends, which lost 2 bases and 4 bases, there was a span of 6 bases. This CDR3 is built from 12 residues. The germline CDR1 and CDR2 sequences are SGHTA and FQGNSA. CDR3 residues: CASSLSLYEQYF. The CDR3 DNA is TGTGCCAGCAGCTTATCGCTGTACGAGCAGTACTTC.

This clonotype showed up many times. The chain is built from TRBV4-1 and TRBJ2-3; D remains unclear. The CDR3 contains 16 residues. Germline V gene lookup returns CDR1 MGHRA and CDR2 YSYEKL. The ends were cut back, 0 bases at V and 0 bases at J, with 10 bases in the middle. CDR3 in DNA: TGCGCCAGCAGCCAAGAGACGAGCCCTAGCACAGATACGCAGTATTTT. It codes for CASSQETSPSTDTQYF.

This clonotype has at least ten counts. V gene TRBV12-3 or TRBV12-4 combines with J gene TRBJ2-3; TRBD2 matches 11 bases. This CDR3 comprises 15 residues. Germline trimming cut 7 bases from V and 1 base from J; bases unmatched to any gene: 4. For the CDR3, the DNA is TGTGCCAGCACTCCGGGACTAGCGGGCACAGATACGCAGTATTTT. It codes for CASTPGLAGTDTQYF.

This clonotype was observed many times. The gene calls are TRBV7-2 and TRBJ2-5, with D possibly being TRBD2 (6 bases). The CDR3 is made up of 14 amino acids. V was pared by 5 bases and J by 5 bases, with 15 bases between. The germline V gene has CDR1 SGHTA and CDR2 FQGNSA. CDR3 sequence: CASSRGGGWETQYF. The CDR3 DNA is TGTGCCAGCAGCAGGGGAGGCGGGTGGGAGACCCAGTACTTC.

Only a few counts were recorded for this clonotype. This chain uses TRBV20-1 with TRBJ1-4; no definite D call. CDR1 DFQATT and CDR2 SNEGSKA come from the germline V gene (reference sequence). This CDR3 spans 12 amino acids. Trimming cost V 2 bases and J 8 bases, with 9 bases left between them. The CDR3 DNA follows: TGCAGTGCTAGACCGGGTGGAGAAAAACTGTTTTTT. As protein: CSARPGGEKLFF.

This clonotype was found many times. V gene TRBV5-1 combines with J gene TRBJ1-1; 7 bases align to TRBD1. Germline V gives CDR1 SGHRS, CDR2 YFSETQ. V shed 0 bases, J shed 5 bases, and the junction held 7 bases outside the gene matches. The CDR3 loop spans 15 amino acids. The CDR3 nucleotides are TGCGCCAGCAGCTTGGACTCAGGGGGAGGTACTGAAGCTTTCTTT. Translated: CASSLDSGGGTEAFF. The full variable domain, in which reference TRBV5-1 and TRBJ1-1 provide the parts outside the CDR3, is KAGVTQTPRYLIKTRGQQVTLSCSPISGHRSVSWYQQTPGQGLQFLFEYFSETQRNKGNFPGRFSGRQFSNSRSEMNVSTLELGDSALYLCASSLDSGGGTEAFFGQGTRLTVV.

This clonotype showed up many times. The chain couples TRBV30 to TRBJ2-7; D is unresolved. From germline, CDR1 is GTSNPN and CDR2 SVGIG (reference sequence). The V gene lost 3 bases and the J gene lost 2 bases, with 14 bases spanning the gap. There are 14 residues in the CDR3. CDR3 in DNA: TGTGCCTGGAGGTTGACTGGGCCACCCTACGAGCAGTACTTC. Translating it yields CAWRLTGPPYEQYF.

In its sample, this clonotype was seen many times. The chain links TRBV6-5 to TRBJ2-3; a possible D gene is TRBD2 (5 bases). V lost 8 bases and J 0 bases, leaving 12 bases between the germline ends. Germline lookup yields CDR1 MNHEY and CDR2 SVGAGI. The CDR3 has 14 residues. CDR3 region: CASQSGPSTDTQYF. The DNA for the CDR3 is TGTGCCAGCCAGAGCGGCCCCAGCACAGATACGCAGTATTTT.

The genes are TRBV6-5 and TRBJ2-7, with no clear D. From germline, CDR1 is MNHEY and CDR2 SVGAGI. The V and J ends lost 5 bases and 6 bases respectively, with 14 bases between them. This CDR3 region has 13 residues. In DNA form, the CDR3 reads TGTGCCAGCAGTCCGGGTAGATTTAGCGAGCAGTACTTC. Its translation is CASSPGRFSEQYF.

This clonotype was recorded many times. The V gene is TRBV28, the J gene TRBJ2-3; D might be TRBD2 (6 bases). Per germline, CDR1 MDHEN and CDR2 SYDVKM. V was trimmed by 8 bases and J by 3 bases, leaving 15 bases between them. The length of the CDR3 is 14 residues. CDR3 nucleotides: TGTGCCAGCCACACTAGCACAGGTACAGATACGCAGTATTTT. Translated, it gives CASHTSTGTDTQYF.

This clonotype has ten or more counts. The genes are TRBV15 and TRBJ2-3; D unclear. The CDR3 has 14 amino acids. Trimming pared 4 bases from V and 0 bases from J, leaving 8 bases between. Germline CDR1 and CDR2: LNHNV and YYDKDF (reference sequence). CDR3 nucleotide sequence: TGTGCCACCAGCACCGACCCGAGCACAGATACGCAGTATTTT. The encoded protein is CATSTDPSTDTQYF.

As for this clonotype: A single base separates this from a much larger clone, so it may be a read error. The V and J genes are TRBV5-6 and TRBJ2-7; no definite D call. V dropped 7 bases and J dropped 7 bases, with 21 bases sitting between them. CDR1 is SGHDT and CDR2 is YYEEEE in the germline V gene. The CDR3 loop spans 14 amino acids. CDR3: CASGTGLHSSEQYF. The DNA of the CDR3 is TGTGCCAGCGGCACCGGATTGCACTCTAGTGAGCAGTACTTC.

This clonotype was recorded many times. The chain is built from TRBV29-1 and TRBJ1-3; no definite D call. The CDR3 has 12 amino acids. The germline V and J ends were trimmed by 3 bases and 4 bases, with 7 bases remaining between them. Germline V gives CDR1 SQVTM, CDR2 ANQGSEA. Here the CDR3 DNA reads TGCAGCGTTGAGGTCCAGGGAAACACCATATATTTT. Protein sequence: CSVEVQGNTIYF.

This clonotype appeared many times. The chain couples TRBV12-3 or TRBV12-4 to TRBJ2-3; 7 nucleotides line up with TRBD2. V dropped 6 bases and J dropped 4; count of bases not matched to a gene: 10. The CDR3 length is 15 residues. The CDR3 coding sequence is TGTGCCAGCAGCCCCTCCGGGGGGTTAGCAGATACGCAGTATTTT. Translation gives CASSPSGGLADTQYF.

This clonotype was counted many times. The gene calls are TRBV27 and TRBJ2-5; 13 nucleotides match TRBD2. The CDR3 extends over 16 amino acids. Germline V gene lookup returns CDR1 MNHEY and CDR2 SMNVEV (reference sequence). Trimming at V came to 2 bases and at J to 5 bases, leaving 5 bases not matched to a gene. This CDR3 is CASSLGTSGVAETQYF. Written as DNA, the CDR3 is TGTGCCAGCAGTTTAGGGACTAGCGGGGTAGCGGAGACCCAGTACTTC.

This clonotype was seen at least ten times. This chain connects TRBV20-1 to TRBJ2-3, with D uncertain. The germline gives CDR1 DFQATT, CDR2 SNEGSKA (reference sequence). V lost 6 bases, J lost 1 base, and 14 bases lay in between. The CDR3 runs 14 residues. The CDR3 DNA follows: TGCAGTGCAACGGACCCGAAGGGCACAGATACGCAGTATTTT. Its translation: CSATDPKGTDTQYF.

This clonotype was detected many times. The chain couples TRBV5-1 to TRBJ1-2; D is possibly TRBD1 (6 bases). Per the germline V gene, CDR1 is SGHRS and CDR2 is YFSETQ. The CDR3 loop spans 14 amino acids. V dropped 2 bases and J dropped 4 bases, with 12 bases sitting between them. CDR3 bases: TGCGCCAGCAGCTTAGAACAGGGTACCTATGGCTACACCTTC. It is translated as CASSLEQGTYGYTF.

This clonotype was seen many times. J is TRBJ1-5 and V is TRBV12-3 or TRBV12-4; a possible D gene is TRBD1 (5 bases). V was shortened by 3 bases and J by 4 bases, with 13 bases between the two germline ends. This CDR3 region has 15 residues. CDR3 bases: TGTGCCAGCAGTTTGGGGGGACGGGTAAATCAGCCCCAGCATTTT. Translating it yields CASSLGGRVNQPQHF.

This clonotype has ten or more counts. This chain joins TRBV30 and TRBJ1-5; D gene unclear. The CDR3 loop spans 12 amino acids. Trimming stripped 1 base from V and 0 bases from J, with 1 base between. Looked up from germline, CDR1 is GTSNPN and CDR2 is SVGIG (reference sequence). The CDR3 protein is CAWSGSNQPQHF. For the CDR3, the DNA is TGTGCCTGGAGTGGTAGCAATCAGCCCCAGCATTTT.

The table lists this clonotype with a few counts. The chain employs TRBV20-1 and TRBJ2-1; 9 positions agree with TRBD1. CDR3 size: 15 residues. The germline V gene has CDR1 DFQATT and CDR2 SNEGSKA (reference sequence). Unmatched junction bases numbered 5, after V lost 1 base and J lost 4 bases. This CDR3 reads CSARGRGQGYNEQFF. The CDR3 DNA is TGCAGTGCTAGAGGACGGGGACAGGGATACAATGAGCAGTTCTTC.

This clonotype was detected a few times. The chain uses TRBV6-5 and TRBJ1-5; the D is unclear. The germline V gene encodes CDR1 MNHEY and CDR2 SVGAGI. The V end was cut by 2 bases, the J end by 4 bases, with 6 bases between. The CDR3 extends over 13 amino acids. CDR3 in amino acids: CASSYGGNQPQHF. CDR3 nucleotide sequence: TGTGCCAGCAGTTACGGCGGAAATCAGCCCCAGCATTTT.

In this sample, this clonotype turned up many times. This rearrangement joins TRBV4-1 to TRBJ2-5; 8 nucleotides agree with TRBD2. The V segment lost 0 bases and the J segment 5 bases; nucleotides outside the gene matches: 8. In germline, CDR1 is MGHRA, CDR2 YSYEKL. The CDR3 runs to 16 residues. CDR3 sequence: CASSQEVGGGAETQYF. As DNA, the CDR3 is TGCGCCAGCAGCCAAGAAGTCGGGGGGGGAGCGGAGACCCAGTACTTC.

This clonotype came up many times. The gene calls are TRBV29-1 and TRBJ1-2, with 8 nucleotides matching TRBD1. CDR1 is SQVTM and CDR2 is ANQGSEA in the germline V gene. The length of the CDR3 is 14 residues. V lost 6 bases to trimming and J lost 8 bases; unmatched junction nucleotides: 14. CDR3 nucleotide sequence: TGCAGCGTGGACCTTGGACAGGGCGGGGGCGGCTACACCTTC. Encoded protein: CSVDLGQGGGGYTF.

This clonotype was detected ten times or more. CDR3 in amino acids: CASSFRQDDTEAFF. CDR3 in DNA: TGCGCCAGCAGCTTTCGACAGGACGACACTGAAGCTTTCTTT. The genes are TRBV5-1 and TRBJ1-1; D might be TRBD1 (6 bases). The CDR3 covers 14 residues. V was trimmed by 2 bases and J by 3 bases, leaving 11 bases between them. The V gene's germline CDR1 is SGHRS and CDR2 YFSETQ.

Ten or more counts support this clonotype. The chain has TRBV20-1 and TRBJ1-6; 7 nucleotides match TRBD1. Germline lookup yields CDR1 DFQATT and CDR2 SNEGSKA (reference sequence). The CDR3 has 15 residues. V shed 4 bases and J 5 bases; nucleotides not matched to a gene: 8. The CDR3 region is CSAKGWDRNNSPLHF. CDR3 coding DNA: TGCAGTGCTAAGGGGTGGGACAGAAATAATTCACCCCTCCACTTT.

This clonotype was detected ten times or more. The chain joins TRBV7-9 to TRBJ1-6; tentative D call: TRBD1 (5 bases). This CDR3 region has 13 residues. V lost 4 bases and J lost 11, with 12 bases in between. CDR1 is SEHNR, CDR2 FQNEAQ, per germline (reference sequence). The CDR3 DNA follows: TGTGCCAGCAGCTATAGCCAGGGCGCACCCCTCCACTTT. It specifies CASSYSQGAPLHF. The entire variable domain, with the rest obtained from reference TRBV7-9 and TRBJ1-6, is as follows: DTGVSQNPRHKITKRGQNVTFRCDPISEHNRLYWYRQTLGQGPEFLTYFQNEAQLEKSRLLSDRFSAERPKGSFSTLEIQRTEQGDSAMYLCASSYSQGAPLHFGNGTRLTVT.

This clonotype was seen many times. The gene calls are TRBV12-3 or TRBV12-4 and TRBJ2-1; D is unclear. Deletions cut 0 bases from V and 5 bases from J, with 11 bases between. This CDR3 region has 15 residues. The CDR3 bases are TGTGCCAGCAGTTTAGCTCTATTATTTCACAATGAGCAGTTCTTC. It translates to CASSLALLFHNEQFF.

This clonotype was recorded at least ten times. The chain carries TRBV7-3 and TRBJ2-7; D is possibly TRBD1 or TRBD2 (6 bases each). Trimming removed 4 bases from V and 6 bases from J, with 13 bases in between. The CDR3 has 13 residues. Germline CDR1 and CDR2: SGHTA and FQGTGA. In DNA form, the CDR3 reads TGTGCCAGCAGCTACTCCGGGGGCAGCGAGCAGTACTTC. Its protein product is CASSYSGGSEQYF.

This clonotype was detected a few times. This rearrangement joins TRBV5-6 to TRBJ1-1, with no clear D. There are 14 residues in the CDR3. CDR1 and CDR2 (germline): SGHDT, YYEEEE. V lost 0 bases to trimming and J lost 11 bases, with 17 bases between them. Written as DNA, the CDR3 is TGTGCCAGCAGCTTGGCTTTTGGAGGATTCATGGCTTTCTTT. Translating gives CASSLAFGGFMAFF.